This T cell receptor beta chain was profiled in a study of blood T cell repertoires in COVID-19. Profiling relied on immunoSEQ multiplex PCR, and the TCRdb table lists in-frame clones only, not all of them. This sample has roughly 62,000 clones, with 70% to 90% found just once. The ends were cut back, 3 bases at V and 7 bases at J, with 30 bases in the middle. There are 19 residues in the CDR3. In germline, CDR1 is DFQATT, CDR2 SNEGSKA (reference sequence). This clone was seen just once. This TCR was recovered from a man aged 65-85 years with acute or convalescent COVID-19. The V gene is TRBV20-1, the J gene TRBJ2-2, with D possibly matching TRBD1 (6 bases). The material sequenced was peripheral blood. The CDR3 here is CSASLGAVIQRGTIGELFF. The CDR3 DNA is TGCAGTGCTAGTCTTGGGGCCGTTATTCAAAGGGGGACGATCGGGGAGCTGTTTTTT.